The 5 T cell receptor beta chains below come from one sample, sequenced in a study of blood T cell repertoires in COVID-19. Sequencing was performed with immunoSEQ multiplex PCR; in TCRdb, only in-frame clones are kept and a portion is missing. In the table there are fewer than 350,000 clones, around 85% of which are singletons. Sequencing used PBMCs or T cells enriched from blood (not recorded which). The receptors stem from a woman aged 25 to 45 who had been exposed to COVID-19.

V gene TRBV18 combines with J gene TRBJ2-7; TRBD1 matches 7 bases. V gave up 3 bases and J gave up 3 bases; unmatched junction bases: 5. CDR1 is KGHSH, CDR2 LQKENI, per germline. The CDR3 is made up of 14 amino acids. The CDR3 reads CASSPPGQNYEQYF. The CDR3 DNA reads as TGTGCCAGCTCACCCCCGGGACAGAACTACGAGCAGTACTTC. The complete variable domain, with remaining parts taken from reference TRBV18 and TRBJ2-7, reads NAGVMQNPRHLVRRRGQEARLRCSPMKGHSHVYWYRQLPEEGLKFMVYLQKENIIDESGMPKERFSAEFPKEGPSILRIQQVVRGDSAAYFCASSPPGQNYEQYFGPGTRLTVT.

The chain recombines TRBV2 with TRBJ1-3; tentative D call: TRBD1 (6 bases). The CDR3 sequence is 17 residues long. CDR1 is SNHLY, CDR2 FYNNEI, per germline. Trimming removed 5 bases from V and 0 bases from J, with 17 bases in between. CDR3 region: CASSSGQDSLSGNTIYF. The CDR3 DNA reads TGTGCCAGCAGTAGCGGCCAGGACAGCCTCTCTGGAAACACCATATATTTT.

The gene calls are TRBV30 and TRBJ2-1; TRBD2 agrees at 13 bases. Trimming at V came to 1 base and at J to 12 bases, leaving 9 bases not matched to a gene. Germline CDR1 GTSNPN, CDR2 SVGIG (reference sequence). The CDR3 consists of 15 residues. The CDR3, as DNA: TGTGCCTGGAGTGCCACTAGCGGGGGGGCCGTTAGGCAGTTCTTC. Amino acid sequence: CAWSATSGGAVRQFF.

Here the CDR3 reads CASSWGLAGGGTSYNEQFF. In DNA, the CDR3 is TGCGCCAGCAGCTGGGGACTAGCGGGGGGAGGGACCTCCTACAATGAGCAGTTCTTC. The V call is TRBV5-1, the J call TRBJ2-1, with TRBD2 matching 15 bases. Germline V gene data show CDR1 as SGHRS and CDR2 as YFSETQ. This CDR3 spans 19 amino acids. V lost 3 bases to trimming and J lost 0 bases; unmatched junction nucleotides: 7.

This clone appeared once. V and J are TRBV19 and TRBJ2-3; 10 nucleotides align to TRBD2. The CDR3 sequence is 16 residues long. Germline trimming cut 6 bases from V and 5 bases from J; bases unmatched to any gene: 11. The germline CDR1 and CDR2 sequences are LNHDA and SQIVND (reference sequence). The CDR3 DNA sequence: TGTGCCAGTAGAGTGAGCGGGAGGGCCTGGGGAGATACGCAGTATTTT. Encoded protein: CASRVSGRAWGDTQYF.